This T cell receptor beta chain was documented in a study of cytomegalovirus exposure and HLA in healthy donors. This PCR relied on a set of 60 Vbeta primers and 13 Jbeta primers. Using immunoSEQ multiplex PCR, the repertoire was profiled, and TCRdb retains in-frame clones only, with some absent. The sample lists under 200,000 clones, 82% occurring once. Study results and caveats: Earlier results showed most TCR beta V segments being productive about 87% or about 30% of the time.

Losses at the gene ends were 6 bases for V and 3 bases for J; bases not matched to a gene: 9. Germline CDR1 is SGHAT and CDR2 is FQNNGV. The CDR3 extends over 15 amino acids. Remarks on this clone: Antigen unknown.

The receptor's source is a girl aged 2 to 10 in good health and CMV-seropositive. This chain connects TRBV11-2 to TRBJ2-3; TRBD1 matches 7 bases. Sequencing was carried out using PBMCs. The CDR3 region is CASSSRQGRTDTQYF. CDR3 nucleotides: TGTGCCAGCAGTTCTCGACAGGGTAGAACAGATACGCAGTATTTT.